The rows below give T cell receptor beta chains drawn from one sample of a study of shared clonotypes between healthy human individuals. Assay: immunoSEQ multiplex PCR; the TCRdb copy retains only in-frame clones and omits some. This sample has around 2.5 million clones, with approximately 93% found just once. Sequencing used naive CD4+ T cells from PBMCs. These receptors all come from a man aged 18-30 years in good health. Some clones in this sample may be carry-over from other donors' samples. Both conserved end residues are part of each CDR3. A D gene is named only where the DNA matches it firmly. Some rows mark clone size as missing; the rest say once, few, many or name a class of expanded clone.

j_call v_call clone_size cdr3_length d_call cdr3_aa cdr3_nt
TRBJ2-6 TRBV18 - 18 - CASSPLALSASGANVLTF TGTGCCAGCTCACCATTGGCACTAAGCGCCTCTGGGGCCAACGTCCTGACTTTC
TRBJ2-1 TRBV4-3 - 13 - CASSQETAAAQFF TGCGCCAGCAGCCAAGAGACGGCAGCCGCGCAGTTCTTC
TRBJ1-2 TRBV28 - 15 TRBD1 CASSFGGTGNYGYTF TGTGCCAGCAGTTTCGGGGGGACAGGGAACTATGGCTACACCTTC
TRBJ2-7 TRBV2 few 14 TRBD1 CASSWDRGAYEQYF TGTGCCAGCAGTTGGGACAGGGGGGCCTACGAGCAGTACTTC
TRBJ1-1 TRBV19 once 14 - CASSPGTMNTEAFF TGTGCCAGTTCCCCCGGGACAATGAACACTGAAGCTTTCTTT
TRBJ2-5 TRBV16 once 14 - CASSQSISGETQYF TGTGCCAGCAGCCAATCAATTAGCGGAGAGACCCAGTACTTC
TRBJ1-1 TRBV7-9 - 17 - CASSYETGFPMNTEAFF TGTGCCAGCAGCTACGAGACAGGCTTTCCCATGAACACTGAAGCTTTCTTT
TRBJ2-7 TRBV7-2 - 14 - CASSTRLRGGEQYF TGTGCCAGCAGCACACGTCTGCGGGGCGGGGAGCAGTACTTC
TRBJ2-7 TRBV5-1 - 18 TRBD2 CASSLPREGLGGFYEQYF TGCGCCAGCAGCTTGCCCCGGGAGGGCCTGGGGGGGTTTTACGAGCAGTACTTC
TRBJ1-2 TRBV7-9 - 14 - CASSFEAAVSGYTF TGTGCCAGCAGCTTTGAGGCGGCAGTGAGCGGCTACACCTTC
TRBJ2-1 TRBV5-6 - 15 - CASSLGPDPRNEQFF TGTGCCAGCAGCTTGGGACCAGACCCAAGGAATGAGCAGTTCTTC
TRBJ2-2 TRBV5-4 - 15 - CASSLGSRGPGELFF TGTGCCAGCAGCTTGGGCAGTAGGGGCCCCGGGGAGCTGTTTTTT
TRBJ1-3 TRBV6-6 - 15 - CASSPDSFSGNTIYF TGTGCCAGCAGCCCAGACAGTTTCTCTGGAAACACCATATATTTT
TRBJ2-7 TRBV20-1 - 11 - CSASVGYEQYF TGCAGTGCTAGTGTAGGGTACGAGCAGTACTTC
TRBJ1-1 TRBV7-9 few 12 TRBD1 CAGQETNTEAFF TGTGCCGGACAGGAAACTAATACTGAAGCTTTCTTT
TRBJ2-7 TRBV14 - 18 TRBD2 CASSQATDWREFSREQYF TGTGCCAGCAGCCAAGCCACGGATTGGCGGGAGTTTTCCCGCGAGCAGTACTTC
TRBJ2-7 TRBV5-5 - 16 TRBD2 CASSLTPSGSFYEQYF TGTGCCAGCAGCCTTACACCCAGCGGGAGTTTCTACGAGCAGTACTTC
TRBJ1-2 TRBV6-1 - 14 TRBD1 CASSPGGANYGYTF TGTGCCAGCAGTCCAGGGGGCGCAAACTATGGCTACACCTTC
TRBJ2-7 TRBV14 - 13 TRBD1 CASRRQGGYEQYF TGTGCCAGCAGGAGACAGGGGGGGTACGAGCAGTACTTC
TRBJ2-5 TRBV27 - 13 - CASRGPGIETQYF TGTGCCAGCAGAGGACCGGGAATTGAGACCCAGTACTTC
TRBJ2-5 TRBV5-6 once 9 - CASSSFQYF TGTGCCAGCAGCTCCTTCCAGTACTTC
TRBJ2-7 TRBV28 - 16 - CASSFPRQRFSYEQYF TGTGCCAGCAGTTTCCCTAGACAGCGATTCTCCTACGAGCAGTACTTC
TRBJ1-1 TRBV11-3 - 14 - CASSLGGPNTEAFF TGTGCCAGCAGCTTAGGAGGACCGAACACTGAAGCTTTCTTT
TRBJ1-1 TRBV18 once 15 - CASSPARSKNTEAFF TGTGCCAGCTCACCAGCCAGATCTAAGAACACTGAAGCTTTCTTT
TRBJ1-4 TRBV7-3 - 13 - CASSLGADEKLFF TGTGCCAGCAGCTTAGGGGCGGATGAAAAACTGTTTTTT
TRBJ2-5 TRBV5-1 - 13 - CASSLRPQETQYF TGCGCCAGCAGCTTGAGACCCCAAGAGACCCAGTACTTC
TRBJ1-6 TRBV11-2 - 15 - CASSLSSLLDSPLHF TGTGCCAGCAGCTTAAGTTCATTGCTAGATTCACCCCTCCACTTT
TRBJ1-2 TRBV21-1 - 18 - CASSWTRRQGKPYDGYTF TGTGCCAGCAGCTGGACCCGGAGACAGGGGAAACCCTATGACGGCTACACCTTC